The entry below describes one TCR beta chain. The record originates from a study of technical replicates of blood from several donors. Sequenced by immunoSEQ multiplex PCR; TCRdb stores in-frame clones only, minus some. The repertoire holds roughly 79,000 clones, with 91% as singletons. Germline CDR1 reads LNHDA; CDR2 reads SQIVND (reference sequence). With V trimmed by 10 bases and J by 1 base, 5 bases remained unmatched. The CDR3 extends over 14 amino acids. The sequenced sample consisted of T cells isolated from PBMCs. The TCR sequence derives from a human donor in good health. Some clones in this sample may be carry-over from other donors' samples. The chain uses TRBV19 and TRBJ2-3, with 10 nucleotides matching TRBD2. The CDR3 loop reads CATKLAGGTDTQYF. CDR3 nucleotides: TGTGCCACCAAGCTAGCGGGGGGCACAGATACGCAGTATTTT.